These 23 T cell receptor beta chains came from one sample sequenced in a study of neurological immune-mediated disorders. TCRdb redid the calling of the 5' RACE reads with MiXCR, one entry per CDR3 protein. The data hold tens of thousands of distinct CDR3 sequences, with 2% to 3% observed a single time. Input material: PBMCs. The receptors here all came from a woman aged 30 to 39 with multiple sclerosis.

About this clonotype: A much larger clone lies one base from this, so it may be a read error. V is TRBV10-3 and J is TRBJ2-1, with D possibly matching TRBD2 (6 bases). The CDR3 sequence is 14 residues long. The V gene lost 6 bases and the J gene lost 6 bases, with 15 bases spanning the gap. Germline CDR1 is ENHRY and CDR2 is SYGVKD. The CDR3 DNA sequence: TGTGCCATCAGCGAGACAACGGAGGGCAATGAGCAGTTCTTC. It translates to CAISETTEGNEQFF.

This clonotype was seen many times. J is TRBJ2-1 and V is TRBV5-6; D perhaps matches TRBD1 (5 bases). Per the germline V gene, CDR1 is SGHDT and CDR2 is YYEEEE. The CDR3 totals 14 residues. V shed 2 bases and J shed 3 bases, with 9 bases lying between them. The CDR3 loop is CASSFRVFYNEQFF. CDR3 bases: TGTGCCAGCAGCTTCAGGGTTTTCTACAATGAGCAGTTCTTC. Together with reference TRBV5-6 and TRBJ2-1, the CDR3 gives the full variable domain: DAGVTQSPTHLIKTRGQQVTLRCSPKSGHDTVSWYQQALGQGPQFIFQYYEEEERQRGNFPDRFSGHQFPNYSSELNVNALLLGDSALYLCASSFRVFYNEQFFGPGTRLTVL.

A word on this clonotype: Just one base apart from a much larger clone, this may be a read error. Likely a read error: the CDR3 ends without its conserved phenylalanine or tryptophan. The DNA for the CDR3 is TGTGCCAGCAGCCCAATGGGGGCGAGAGGCTACACCTGC. Amino acids: CASSPMGARGYTC. This chain joins TRBV5-6 and TRBJ1-2, with D perhaps TRBD1 (6 bases). This CDR3 contains 13 residues. V gave up 4 bases and J gave up 8 bases, with 15 bases separating them. Germline lookup yields CDR1 SGHDT and CDR2 YYEEEE.

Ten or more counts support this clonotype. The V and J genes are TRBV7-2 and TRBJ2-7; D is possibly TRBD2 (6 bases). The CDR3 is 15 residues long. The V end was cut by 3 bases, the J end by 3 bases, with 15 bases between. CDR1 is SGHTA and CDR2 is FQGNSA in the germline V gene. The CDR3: CASSFGGDVYYEQYF. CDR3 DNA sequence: TGTGCCAGCAGCTTCGGGGGAGACGTGTACTACGAGCAGTACTTC. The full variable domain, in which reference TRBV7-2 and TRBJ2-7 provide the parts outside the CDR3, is GAGVSQSPSNKVTEKGKDVELRCDPISGHTALYWYRQSLGQGLEFLIYFQGNSAPDKSGLPSDRFSAERTGGSVSTLTIQRTQQEDSAVYLCASSFGGDVYYEQYFGPGTRLTVT.

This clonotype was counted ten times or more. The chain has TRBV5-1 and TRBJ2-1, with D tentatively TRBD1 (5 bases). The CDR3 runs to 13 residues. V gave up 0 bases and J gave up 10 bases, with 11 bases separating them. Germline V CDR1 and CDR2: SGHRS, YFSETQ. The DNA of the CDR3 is TGCGCCAGCAGCTTGGTAGGGGTGGGGGAGCAGTTCTTC. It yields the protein CASSLVGVGEQFF. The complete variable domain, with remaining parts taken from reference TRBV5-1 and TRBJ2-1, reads KAGVTQTPRYLIKTRGQQVTLSCSPISGHRSVSWYQQTPGQGLQFLFEYFSETQRNKGNFPGRFSGRQFSNSRSEMNVSTLELGDSALYLCASSLVGVGEQFFGPGTRLTVL.

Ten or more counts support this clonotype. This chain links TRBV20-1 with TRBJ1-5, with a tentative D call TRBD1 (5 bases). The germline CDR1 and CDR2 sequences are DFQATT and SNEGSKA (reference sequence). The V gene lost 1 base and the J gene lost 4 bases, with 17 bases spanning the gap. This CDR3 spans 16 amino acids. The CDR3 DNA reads TGCAGTGCTAGAGCGCCCGGGGGATATAGGAATCAGCCCCAGCATTTT. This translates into CSARAPGGYRNQPQHF.

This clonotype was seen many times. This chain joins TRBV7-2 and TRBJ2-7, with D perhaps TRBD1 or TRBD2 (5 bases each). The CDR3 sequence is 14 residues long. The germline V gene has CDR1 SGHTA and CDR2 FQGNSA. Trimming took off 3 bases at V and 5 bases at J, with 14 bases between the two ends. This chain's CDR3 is CASSFAGAIHEQYF. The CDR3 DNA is TGTGCCAGCAGCTTTGCCGGGGCGATCCACGAGCAGTACTTC.

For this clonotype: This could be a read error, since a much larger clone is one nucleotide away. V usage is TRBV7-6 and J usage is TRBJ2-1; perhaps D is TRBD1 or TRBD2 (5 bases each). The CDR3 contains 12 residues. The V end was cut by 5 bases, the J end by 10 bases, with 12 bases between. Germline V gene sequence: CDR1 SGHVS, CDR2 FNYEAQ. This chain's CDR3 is CASSKTGGEQFF. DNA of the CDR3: TGTGCCAGCAGCAAAACAGGAGGCGAGCAGTTCTTC.

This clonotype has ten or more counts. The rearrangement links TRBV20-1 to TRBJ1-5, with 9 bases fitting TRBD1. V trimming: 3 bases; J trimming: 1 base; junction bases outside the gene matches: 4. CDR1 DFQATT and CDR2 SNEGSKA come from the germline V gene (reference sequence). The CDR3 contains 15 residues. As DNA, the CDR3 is TGCAGTGCTAGTCGGGGGACAGGGAGCAATCAGCCCCAGCATTTT. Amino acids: CSASRGTGSNQPQHF.

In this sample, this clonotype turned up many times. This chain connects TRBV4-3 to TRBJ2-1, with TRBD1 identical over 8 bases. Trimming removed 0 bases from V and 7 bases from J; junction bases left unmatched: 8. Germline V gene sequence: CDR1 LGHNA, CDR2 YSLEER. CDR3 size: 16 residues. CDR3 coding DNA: TGCGCCAGCAGCCAAGAAGTCGGGACAGGCGGGAATGAGCAGTTCTTC. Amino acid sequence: CASSQEVGTGGNEQFF.

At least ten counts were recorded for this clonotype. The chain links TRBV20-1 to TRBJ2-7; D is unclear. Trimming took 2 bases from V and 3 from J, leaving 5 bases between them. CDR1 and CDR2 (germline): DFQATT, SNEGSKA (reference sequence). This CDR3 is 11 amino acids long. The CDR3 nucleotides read TGCAGTGCTAGATCCGACTACGAGCAGTACTTC. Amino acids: CSARSDYEQYF.

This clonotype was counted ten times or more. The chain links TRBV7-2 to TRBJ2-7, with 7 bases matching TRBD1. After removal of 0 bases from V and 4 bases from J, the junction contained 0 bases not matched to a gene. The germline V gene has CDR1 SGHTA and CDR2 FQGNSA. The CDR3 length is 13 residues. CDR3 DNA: TGTGCCAGCAGCTTAGCACAGGGGTACGAGCAGTACTTC. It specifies CASSLAQGYEQYF.

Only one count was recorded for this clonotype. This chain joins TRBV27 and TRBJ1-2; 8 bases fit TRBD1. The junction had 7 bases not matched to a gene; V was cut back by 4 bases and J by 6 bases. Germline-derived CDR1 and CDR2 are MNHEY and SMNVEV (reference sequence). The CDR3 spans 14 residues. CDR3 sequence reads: CASSSPGRGHGYTF. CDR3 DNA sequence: TGTGCCAGCAGTTCACCCGGCAGGGGGCATGGCTACACCTTC.

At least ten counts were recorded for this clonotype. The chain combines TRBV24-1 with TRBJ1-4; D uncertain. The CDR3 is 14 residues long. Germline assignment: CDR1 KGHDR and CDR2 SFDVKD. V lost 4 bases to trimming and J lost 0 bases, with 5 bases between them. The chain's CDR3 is CATSESTTNEKLFF. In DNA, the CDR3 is TGTGCCACCAGTGAGAGTACAACTAATGAAAAACTGTTTTTT.

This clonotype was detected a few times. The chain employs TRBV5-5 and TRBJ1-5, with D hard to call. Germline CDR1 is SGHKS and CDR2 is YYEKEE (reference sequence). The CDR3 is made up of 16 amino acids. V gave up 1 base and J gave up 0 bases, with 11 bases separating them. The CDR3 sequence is CASSLRGDYSNQPQHF. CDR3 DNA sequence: TGTGCCAGCAGCTTGCGAGGAGACTATAGCAATCAGCCCCAGCATTTT. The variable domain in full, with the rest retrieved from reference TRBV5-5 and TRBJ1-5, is DAGVTQSPTHLIKTRGQQVTLRCSPISGHKSVSWYQQVLGQGPQFIFQYYEKEERGRGNFPDRFSARQFPNYSSELNVNALLLGDSALYLCASSLRGDYSNQPQHFGDGTRLSIL.

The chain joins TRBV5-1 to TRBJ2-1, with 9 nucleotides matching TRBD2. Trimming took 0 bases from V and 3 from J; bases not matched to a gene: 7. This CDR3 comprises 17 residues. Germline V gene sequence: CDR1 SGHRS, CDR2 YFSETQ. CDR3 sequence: CASSLVPSGVSYNEQFF. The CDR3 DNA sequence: TGCGCCAGCAGCTTGGTCCCTAGCGGGGTCAGCTACAATGAGCAGTTCTTC.

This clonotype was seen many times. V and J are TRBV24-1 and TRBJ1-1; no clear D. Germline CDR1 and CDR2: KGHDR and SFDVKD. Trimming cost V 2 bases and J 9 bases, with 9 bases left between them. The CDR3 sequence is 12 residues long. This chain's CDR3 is CATSDYGLKAFF. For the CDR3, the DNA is TGTGCCACCAGTGATTACGGACTTAAAGCTTTCTTT.

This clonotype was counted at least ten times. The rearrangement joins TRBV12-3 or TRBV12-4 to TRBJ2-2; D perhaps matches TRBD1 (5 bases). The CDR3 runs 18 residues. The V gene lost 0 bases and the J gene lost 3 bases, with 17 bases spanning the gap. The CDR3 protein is CASSLAFNHDRHTGELFF. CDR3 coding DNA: TGTGCCAGCAGTTTAGCGTTTAATCACGACAGACACACCGGGGAGCTGTTTTTT.

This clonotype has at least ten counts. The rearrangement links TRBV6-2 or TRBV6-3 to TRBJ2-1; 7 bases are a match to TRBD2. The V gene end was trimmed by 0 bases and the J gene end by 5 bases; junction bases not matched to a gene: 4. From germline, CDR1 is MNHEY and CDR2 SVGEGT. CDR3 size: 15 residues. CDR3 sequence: CASSYSGLADNEQFF. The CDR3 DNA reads TGTGCCAGCAGTTACTCGGGGCTAGCGGACAATGAGCAGTTCTTC.

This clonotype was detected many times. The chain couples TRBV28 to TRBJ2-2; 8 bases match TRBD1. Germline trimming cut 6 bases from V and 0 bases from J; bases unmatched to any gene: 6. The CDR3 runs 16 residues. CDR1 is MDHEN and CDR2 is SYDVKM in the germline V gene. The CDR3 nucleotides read TGTGCCAGCAGAGGACAGGGAGGTGCGAACACCGGGGAGCTGTTTTTT. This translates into CASRGQGGANTGELFF.

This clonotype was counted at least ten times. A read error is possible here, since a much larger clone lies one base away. CDR3 coding DNA: TGCAGTGCTAGAGATGGGCAAAAATTGAACACTGAAGCTTTCTTT. Residues: CSARDGQKLNTEAFF. The chain is built from TRBV20-1 and TRBJ1-1; D is unclear. Germline V gene data show CDR1 as DFQATT and CDR2 as SNEGSKA (reference sequence). The CDR3 loop spans 15 amino acids. V was shortened by 0 bases and J by 0 bases, with 11 bases between the two germline ends.

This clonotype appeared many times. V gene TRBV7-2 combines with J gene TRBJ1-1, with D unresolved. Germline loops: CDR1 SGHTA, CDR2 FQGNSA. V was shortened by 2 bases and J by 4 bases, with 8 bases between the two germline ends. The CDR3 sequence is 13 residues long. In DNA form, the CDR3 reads TGTGCCAGCAGCTTACCGGTGGGCACTGAAGCTTTCTTT. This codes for CASSLPVGTEAFF.

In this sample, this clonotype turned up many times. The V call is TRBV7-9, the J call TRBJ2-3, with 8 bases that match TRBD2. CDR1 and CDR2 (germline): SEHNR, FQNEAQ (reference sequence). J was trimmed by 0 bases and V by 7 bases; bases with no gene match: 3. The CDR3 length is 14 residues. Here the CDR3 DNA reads TGTGCCAGCACCATAGCGGGAAGCACAGATACGCAGTATTTT. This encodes CASTIAGSTDTQYF.